This T cell receptor beta chain was profiled in a study of blood T cell repertoires in COVID-19. Study background: From T cells, B-cell-depleted T cells, or PBMCs came the material, which was cDNA or gDNA.

Trimming removed 1 base from V and 8 bases from J, with 5 bases in between. The CDR3 totals 11 residues. CDR1 and CDR2 from the germline V gene are DFQATT and SNEGSKA (reference sequence). Data came from immunoSEQ multiplex PCR; TCRdb stores just in-frame clones and leaves some out. The profile shows some 250,000 clones, roughly 90% of them singletons. The clonotype was recovered from a woman aged 25 to 39 with acute or convalescent COVID-19. Sequenced input: peripheral blood. The V call is TRBV20-1, the J call TRBJ2-2; no firm D call. CDR3 loop: CSARGVGELFF. For the CDR3, the DNA is TGCAGTGCTAGAGGAGTGGGGGAGCTGTTTTTT.